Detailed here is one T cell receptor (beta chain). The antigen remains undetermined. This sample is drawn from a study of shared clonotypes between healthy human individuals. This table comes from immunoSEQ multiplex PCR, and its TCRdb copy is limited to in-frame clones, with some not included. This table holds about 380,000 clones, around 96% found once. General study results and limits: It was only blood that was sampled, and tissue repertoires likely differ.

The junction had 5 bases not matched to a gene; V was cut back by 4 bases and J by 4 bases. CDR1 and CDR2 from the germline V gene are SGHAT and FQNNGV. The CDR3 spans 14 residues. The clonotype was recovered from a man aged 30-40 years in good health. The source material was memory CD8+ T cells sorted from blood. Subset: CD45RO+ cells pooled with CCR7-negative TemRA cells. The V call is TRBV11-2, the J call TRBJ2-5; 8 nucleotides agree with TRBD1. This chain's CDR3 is CASSSDRARETQYF. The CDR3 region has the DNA TGTGCCAGCAGCTCGGACAGGGCCCGAGAGACCCAGTACTTC. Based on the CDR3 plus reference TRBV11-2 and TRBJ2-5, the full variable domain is EAGVAQSPRYKIIEKRQSVAFWCNPISGHATLYWYQQILGQGPKLLIQFQNNGVVDDSQLPKDRFSAERLKGVDSTLKIQPAKLEDSAVYLCASSSDRARETQYFGPGTRLLVL.